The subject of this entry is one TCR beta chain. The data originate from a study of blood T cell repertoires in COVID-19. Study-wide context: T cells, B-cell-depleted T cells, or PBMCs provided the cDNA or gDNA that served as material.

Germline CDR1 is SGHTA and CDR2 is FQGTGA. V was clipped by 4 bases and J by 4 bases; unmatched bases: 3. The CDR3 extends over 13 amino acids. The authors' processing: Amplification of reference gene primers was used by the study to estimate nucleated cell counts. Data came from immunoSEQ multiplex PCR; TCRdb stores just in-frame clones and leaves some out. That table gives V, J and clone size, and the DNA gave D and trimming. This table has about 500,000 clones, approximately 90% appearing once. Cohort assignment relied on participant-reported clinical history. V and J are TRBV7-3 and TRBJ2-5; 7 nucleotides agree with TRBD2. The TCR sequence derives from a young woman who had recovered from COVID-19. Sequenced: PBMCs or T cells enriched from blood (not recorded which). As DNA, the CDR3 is TGTGCCAGCAGCTCTGGACTAGGAGAGACCCAGTACTTC. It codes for CASSSGLGETQYF.